Following are 19 T cell receptor beta chains from one sample sequenced in a study of CD8 T cells in Susac syndrome. Random hexamers were used to reverse transcribe an amount of roughly 0.45 to 1 ug RNA. One entry per CDR3 protein, called by TCRdb with MiXCR from the immunoSEQ multiplex PCR reads. The profile shows around 230,000 distinct CDR3 sequences, 96% of them singletons. The material sequenced was CD4+ T cells from PBMCs. These receptor sequences come from a human donor with Susac syndrome.

This clonotype has just one count. This chain joins TRBV24-1 and TRBJ2-1; D is unresolved. Germline values: CDR1 KGHDR, CDR2 SFDVKD. The V end was cut by 7 bases, the J end by 0 bases, with 18 bases between. The CDR3 loop spans 17 amino acids. The CDR3 coding sequence is TGTGCCACCAGGCTGCCCTTACATCAGAGCTCCTACAATGAGCAGTTCTTC. Its protein product is CATRLPLHQSSYNEQFF.

The rearrangement joins TRBV5-1 to TRBJ1-1; tentative D call: TRBD1 (6 bases). This CDR3 has 14 residues. V dropped 4 bases and J dropped 3 bases, with 13 bases sitting between them. CDR1 and CDR2 (germline): SGHRS, YFSETQ. CDR3 DNA sequence: TGCGCCAGCAGCCCCCGGGGGGGCCACACTGAAGCTTTCTTT. This translates into CASSPRGGHTEAFF.

The V and J genes are TRBV29-1 and TRBJ2-5, with D perhaps given as TRBD1 or TRBD2 (5 bases each). There are 12 residues in the CDR3. The V end was cut by 6 bases, the J end by 1 base, with 9 bases between. In germline, CDR1 is SQVTM, CDR2 ANQGSEA. CDR3 nucleotides: TGCAGCGTCTCCGGGACCCAAGAGACCCAGTACTTC. This translates into CSVSGTQETQYF.

The chain is built from TRBV28 and TRBJ2-3; a possible D gene is TRBD1 (5 bases). The CDR3 consists of 13 residues. The V gene lost 5 bases and the J gene lost 5 bases, with 11 bases spanning the gap. Looked up from germline, CDR1 is MDHEN and CDR2 is SYDVKM. For the CDR3, the DNA is TGTGCCAGCAGTCCAGGGTTCGGAGATACGCAGTATTTT. It is translated as CASSPGFGDTQYF. Drawing the rest from reference TRBV28 and TRBJ2-3, the complete variable domain is DVKVTQSSRYLVKRTGEKVFLECVQDMDHENMFWYRQDPGLGLRLIYFSYDVKMKEKGDIPEGYSVSREKKERFSLILESASTNQTSMYLCASSPGFGDTQYFGPGTRLTVL.

The chain employs TRBV7-3 and TRBJ2-1; a possible D gene is TRBD2 (6 bases). The germline CDR1 and CDR2 sequences are SGHTA and FQGTGA. The V end lost 5 bases, the J end lost 8 bases, and 13 bases lay between the germline ends. This CDR3 has 13 residues. The CDR3 nucleotides read TGTGCCAGCAGCCCGACTAGGTCCCATGAGCAGTTCTTC. Its protein product is CASSPTRSHEQFF.

This clonotype was detected once. The J gene is TRBJ2-1, the V gene TRBV6-5, with TRBD2 identical over 7 bases. CDR1 MNHEY and CDR2 SVGAGI come from the germline V gene. The trim removed 2 bases at V and 4 bases at J, leaving 14 bases unmatched. This CDR3 comprises 18 residues. This CDR3 reads CASSYARRASGYYNEQFF. CDR3 nucleotides: TGTGCCAGCAGTTACGCGCGAAGGGCTAGCGGCTATTACAATGAGCAGTTCTTC.

In its sample, this clonotype was seen once. The chain combines TRBV9 with TRBJ2-3; D possibly corresponds to TRBD1 (5 bases). Germline V gene data show CDR1 as SGDLS and CDR2 as YYNGEE. The CDR3 totals 13 residues. Between the trimmed V and J ends, which lost 2 bases and 4 bases, there was a span of 8 bases. CDR3 loop: CASSVGHSDTQYF. The CDR3 DNA reads TGTGCCAGCAGCGTCGGACACTCAGATACGCAGTATTTT. Full variable domain (missing parts from reference TRBV9 and TRBJ2-3): DSGVTQTPKHLITATGQRVTLRCSPRSGDLSVYWYQQSLDQGLQFLIQYYNGEERAKGNILERFSAQQFPDLHSELNLSSLELGDSALYFCASSVGHSDTQYFGPGTRLTVL.

The chain combines TRBV15 with TRBJ1-5; D unresolved. Germline CDR1 LNHNV, CDR2 YYDKDF (reference sequence). The ends were cut back, 1 base at V and 7 bases at J, with 14 bases in the middle. The CDR3 covers 15 residues. CDR3: CATSRVGIGHQPQHF. The CDR3 DNA reads as TGTGCCACCAGCAGAGTTGGTATCGGGCACCAGCCCCAGCATTTT.

The chain carries TRBV2 and TRBJ2-1; no clear D gene. The germline V and J ends were trimmed by 3 bases and 12 bases, with 12 bases remaining between them. The CDR3 consists of 12 residues. The germline gives CDR1 SNHLY, CDR2 FYNNEI. In DNA, the CDR3 is TGTGCCAGCAGTGACGGGTTCGATCGGCAGTTCTTC. Translating it yields CASSDGFDRQFF.

The J gene is TRBJ1-1, the V gene TRBV20-1; weak D call: TRBD1 (6 bases). CDR3 size: 15 residues. The V gene lost 0 bases and the J gene lost 0 bases, with 11 bases spanning the gap. CDR1 and CDR2 from the germline V gene are DFQATT and SNEGSKA (reference sequence). CDR3 nucleotides: TGCAGTGCTAGAGAGGGACACAGAATGAACACTGAAGCTTTCTTT. Its translation: CSAREGHRMNTEAFF.

CDR3 in DNA: TGTGCCAGCAGAGCAGGGGGCACTGAAGCTTTCTTT. It yields the protein CASRAGGTEAFF. The chain joins TRBV25-1 to TRBJ1-1; 7 nucleotides align to TRBD1. With V trimmed by 6 bases and J by 4 bases, 2 bases remained unmatched. This CDR3 spans 12 amino acids. Germline values: CDR1 MGHDK, CDR2 SYGVNS.

The chain uses TRBV6-2 or TRBV6-3 and TRBJ2-3; maybe TRBD1 (6 bases). Germline values: CDR1 MNHEY, CDR2 SVGEGT. The germline V and J ends were trimmed by 6 bases and 2 bases, with 18 bases remaining between them. The length of the CDR3 is 16 residues. The CDR3 DNA sequence: TGTGCCAGCAGCGAACTGGGACAACGGAACACAGATACGCAGTATTTT. It specifies CASSELGQRNTDTQYF.

This chain joins TRBV7-9 and TRBJ1-4; D is ambiguous. CDR1 SEHNR and CDR2 FQNEAQ come from the germline V gene (reference sequence). V gave up 7 bases and J gave up 7 bases, with 19 bases separating them. The CDR3 covers 15 residues. The CDR3 DNA sequence: TGTGCCAGCACCCCCTGGGGTCGCTGGACTGAAAAACTGTTTTTT. It codes for CASTPWGRWTEKLFF.

The rearrangement links TRBV4-1 to TRBJ2-5; 7 nucleotides agree with TRBD1. Germline V CDR1 and CDR2: MGHRA, YSYEKL. V shed 6 bases and J 1 base; nucleotides not matched to a gene: 8. The CDR3 spans 15 residues. The CDR3 sequence is CASSLQGTLQETQYF. CDR3 in DNA: TGCGCCAGCAGTCTACAGGGGACCCTCCAAGAGACCCAGTACTTC.

This clonotype has just one count. This chain joins TRBV19 and TRBJ2-3, with D hard to call. In germline, CDR1 is LNHDA, CDR2 SQIVND (reference sequence). This CDR3 has 12 amino acids. V was trimmed by 5 bases and J by 2 bases, leaving 5 bases between them. The CDR3 reads CASSAYTDTQYF. The CDR3 DNA reads as TGTGCCAGTAGTGCATACACAGATACGCAGTATTTT. Based on the CDR3 plus reference TRBV19 and TRBJ2-3, the full variable domain is DGGITQSPKYLFRKEGQNVTLSCEQNLNHDAMYWYRQDPGQGLRLIYYSQIVNDFQKGDIAEGYSVSREKKESFPLTVTSAQKNPTAFYLCASSAYTDTQYFGPGTRLTVL.

The CDR3 sequence: CASSQGAYGYTF. The CDR3 nucleotides read TGTGCCAGCAGCCAAGGAGCCTATGGCTACACCTTC. The J gene is TRBJ1-2, the V gene TRBV3-1; no definite D call. Germline CDR1 LGHDT, CDR2 YNNKEL (reference sequence). V was pared by 1 base and J by 4 bases, with 4 bases between. CDR3 length: 12 residues.

The V call is TRBV6-2 or TRBV6-3, the J call TRBJ2-5; D remains ambiguous. The CDR3 has 11 residues. Germline CDR1 reads MNHEY; CDR2 reads SVGEGT. V was trimmed by 3 bases and J by 4 bases, leaving 3 bases between them. DNA for the CDR3: TGTGCCAGCAGTTATGGAGAGACCCAGTACTTC. This encodes CASSYGETQYF.

V and J are TRBV20-1 and TRBJ1-4; the D gene is possibly TRBD1 (5 bases). The CDR3 is 13 amino acids. CDR1 is DFQATT and CDR2 is SNEGSKA in the germline V gene (reference sequence). The V end was cut by 8 bases, the J end by 8 bases, with 18 bases between. CDR3 in DNA: TGCAGTCAAGTGCGCCAGGGTGGCGAAAAACTGTTTTTT. Its protein product is CSQVRQGGEKLFF.

The chain employs TRBV29-1 and TRBJ2-1; maybe TRBD2 (6 bases). CDR3 size: 14 residues. The V gene's germline CDR1 is SQVTM and CDR2 ANQGSEA. V was shortened by 8 bases and J by 6 bases, with 20 bases between the two germline ends. The CDR3: CSCRRGPAGNEQFF. The CDR3 DNA reads as TGCAGCTGCCGCCGGGGCCCAGCGGGCAATGAGCAGTTCTTC.